What follows is one T cell receptor beta chain and its context. This clone turned up a few times. This clone's antigen is unknown. Base-call qualities are not available, and no considerably larger clone is one nucleotide away. Additional DNA sequences in this sample encode the identical CDR3. This entry comes from a study of memory CD4+ T cells and cytomegalovirus serostatus (dated by TCRdb to about 2019). As for the study more broadly: A total of 33 healthy Belgian adults, of whom 9 were CMV seropositive and approximately 24 were CMV seronegative, were included in the cohort. CD4+ memory TCRbeta repertoires of a Belgian cohort with known cytomegalovirus serostatus were sequenced in order to replicate a published TCR-based CMV serostatus classifier.

Broader findings and caveats from the paper: Among the 164 previously reported CMV-associated TCRbeta sequences, about 71 showed up in the CD4+ memory repertoires, with each one found in between one and five individuals. Results were interpreted as suggesting that the CMV-associated TCR signature is largely present in the CD4+ memory repertoire. Only CD4+CD45RO+ memory cells were sequenced, unlike the original study, which covered naive and memory CD4+ and CD8+ populations. The original-framework classifier achieved a median bootstrapped AUC of approximately 0.95 with a 95% CI of 0.76-1.00 on the Belgian cohort. CMV serostatus prediction reached a median bootstrapped AUC of 0.95 with the original framework and 0.91 with a US-trained random forest.

The cysteine opens and the phenylalanine closes a CDR3 of 12 amino acids. The DNA shown is the 36-base CDR3, in frame from base 1. V drops 7 bases and J drops 0 bases, leaving 7 bases in between. The germline V gene provides CDR1 SQVTM and CDR2 ANQGSEA. The Quick-DNA Microprep Kit was used to extract genomic DNA from the sorted cells. Amplification of TCRbeta DNA was done with the immunoSEQ hsTCRbeta kit, following the protocol from the manufacturer. An Illumina MiSeq instrument was used to sequence the TCRbeta libraries. Under the source paper's analysis protocol: Once out-of-frame sequences had been removed, more than 2 million distinct TCRbeta sequences were left, which works out to an average of roughly 72,000 per individual. Each individual was scored using the number of 164 previously reported CMV-associated TCRbeta sequences that the individual carried and the total number of productive distinct TCRbeta sequences. A beta-binomial model was reimplemented in Python, and scikit-learn random forests with default parameters were trained on US cohort data. Classifier performance on the Belgian cohort was summarized as median AUC with percentile confidence intervals calculated over 10,000 bootstrap iterations. Drawn from immuneACCESS, this table holds only the in-frame rearrangements with V and J called that TCRdb kept. Clones are partly lost; checked studies trace under half to an unresolved V gene and leave the rest unexplained. The V and J calls and clone size were taken over from that table, and D and trimming were inferred from the DNA. This sample has 45,000 to 60,000 clones in its table, and approximately 81% of those were observed once. The leading ten clones occupy more than 1% of the sample.

A FACSAria II was used to sort memory CD4+ T cells, defined as single viable CD3+CD4+CD8-CD45RO+ cells. CMV serostatus was determined using a Roche Elecsys assay that detects serum IgG against CMV pp150, pp28, p38 and p52. Following thawing, total CD4+ T cells were enriched through positive selection using CD4 magnetic microbeads. The samples came from a different study that was designed specifically to examine the CD4+ T cell memory repertoire. Peripheral blood mononuclear cells were isolated and cryopreserved according to standard operating procedures, and serum was kept at -80 degrees C. Staining used CD3-PerCP (BW264/56), CD4-APC (RPA-T4), CD45RO-PE (UCHT1) and CD8-Pacific Orange (3B5) antibodies, with Sytox blue excluding non-viable cells.

Sequencing used memory CD4+ T cells from blood. The sequence joins TRBV29-1 to TRBJ1-3, and the D gene may be TRBD1, 5 bases matching. The receptor comes from an adult in good health and CMV-seropositive. The CDR3 has the sequence CSAGTSGNTIYF. The nucleotides are TGCAGCGCTGGGACCTCTGGAAACACCATATATTTT.